This passage covers 29 T cell receptor beta chains from one sample sequenced in a study of shared clonotypes between healthy human individuals (dated by TCRdb to between 2020 and 2021). CD8 naive samples were CD45RO-negative cells positively selected for CCR7, giving a CD45RA+CCR7+ population that excluded TemRA cells. Libraries were constructed by the immunoSEQ multiplex PCR assay. TCRdb retrieved this table from immuneACCESS and kept in-frame rearrangements only. Not all clones are present; in checked studies, unresolved V genes account for under half, and no reason is known for the remainder. Recorded for this sample are about 2.1 million clones; approximately 92% of them occurred a single time. The ten biggest clones cover approximately 1.6% of the sample. Source material: naive CD8+ T cells from PBMCs. The sample's cell subset or site, from its label and the paper: CD45RA+CCR7+. The receptor set was obtained from a man aged 18 to 30 in good health. Some clones in this sample may be carry-over from other donors' samples.

The chain uses TRBV7-3 and TRBJ2-7, with 9 bases that match TRBD1. The CDR3 runs 15 residues. The ends lost 5 bases at V and 0 bases at J; junction bases unmatched: 5. Germline V gives CDR1 SGHTA, CDR2 FQGTGA. CDR3 sequence: CASSRQGVSSYEQYF. CDR3 DNA: TGTGCCAGCAGCAGACAGGGGGTTAGCTCCTACGAGCAGTACTTC.

In the case of this clone: The sample holds other DNA sequences that translate to the same CDR3. The chain is built from TRBV4-2 and TRBJ2-1, with 11 bases aligning to TRBD2. Losses at the gene ends were 6 bases for V and 4 bases for J; bases not matched to a gene: 5. Germline CDR1 reads LGHNA; CDR2 reads YNFKEQ. The CDR3 runs 15 residues. DNA for the CDR3: TGTGCCAGCAGTCCCGGGACTAGCGGATACAATGAGCAGTTCTTC. Amino acids: CASSPGTSGYNEQFF.

The V and J genes are TRBV7-6 and TRBJ2-1, with 9 bases aligning to TRBD2. This CDR3 is 15 amino acids long. V trimming: 5 bases; J trimming: 3 bases; junction bases outside the gene matches: 5. Germline-derived CDR1 and CDR2 are SGHVS and FNYEAQ. For the CDR3, the DNA is TGTGCCAGCAGCCTCCTAGCGGGATACTACAATGAGCAGTTCTTC. Its translation: CASSLLAGYYNEQFF.

The V and J genes are TRBV11-2 and TRBJ2-7; D not resolved. The CDR3 loop spans 15 amino acids. Germline V CDR1 and CDR2: SGHAT, FQNNGV. Trimming removed 2 bases from V and 0 bases from J, with 11 bases in between. The CDR3 DNA reads as TGTGCCAGCAGCTTAACCCGATCCGACTCCTACGAGCAGTACTTC. As protein: CASSLTRSDSYEQYF.

This clone was picked up one time. CDR3 region: CASDDGSGYNEQFF. CDR3 in DNA: TGTGCCAGCGACGACGGAAGCGGCTACAATGAGCAGTTCTTC. The chain has TRBV7-9 and TRBJ2-1; maybe TRBD2 (5 bases). The germline V and J ends were trimmed by 8 bases and 3 bases, with 14 bases remaining between them. From germline, CDR1 is SEHNR and CDR2 FQNEAQ (reference sequence). This CDR3 region has 14 residues.

The J gene is TRBJ2-1, the V gene TRBV6-6; D possibly corresponds to TRBD2 (6 bases). Trimming pared 4 bases from V and 6 bases from J, leaving 13 bases between. The CDR3 consists of 14 residues. Germline CDR1 MNHNY, CDR2 SVGAGI (reference sequence). CDR3 sequence reads: CASSSALGGNEQFF. The CDR3 DNA reads as TGTGCCAGCAGTTCCGCATTGGGGGGCAATGAGCAGTTCTTC.

The chain couples TRBV10-3 to TRBJ2-1; D gene unclear. Trimming shortened V by 2 bases and J by 7 bases, and 12 bases separated the two germline ends. The CDR3 sequence is 14 residues long. CDR1 and CDR2 from the germline V gene are ENHRY and SYGVKD. The CDR3 spells CAISEAGSLNEQFF. For the CDR3, the DNA is TGTGCCATCAGTGAGGCAGGTTCGTTGAATGAGCAGTTCTTC.

The gene calls are TRBV6-5 and TRBJ2-7; D perhaps matches TRBD2 (5 bases). The V gene's germline CDR1 is MNHEY and CDR2 SVGAGI. The CDR3 contains 14 residues. The V end lost 0 bases, the J end lost 4 bases, and 10 bases lay between the germline ends. The CDR3 coding sequence is TGTGCCAGCAGTTACTCGGAGGTCGGATACGAGCAGTACTTC. This encodes CASSYSEVGYEQYF.

The chain couples TRBV6-1 to TRBJ2-4, with D perhaps TRBD1 or TRBD2 (5 bases each). CDR1 is MNHNS, CDR2 SASEGT, per germline. V lost 6 bases and J lost 0, with 12 bases in between. CDR3 size: 15 residues. CDR3 nucleotides: TGTGCCAGCAGCCTTCGGGGCGAAGCCAAAAACATTCAGTACTTC. Translated, it gives CASSLRGEAKNIQYF.

The V gene is TRBV7-9, the J gene TRBJ2-7; D is unclear. This CDR3 contains 13 residues. Germline V lookup: CDR1 SEHNR, CDR2 FQNEAQ (reference sequence). Trimming removed 2 bases at V and 4 bases at J, with 9 bases between. The CDR3 here is CASSLRQPYEQYF. DNA of the CDR3: TGTGCCAGCAGCTTAAGGCAGCCATACGAGCAGTACTTC.

The CDR3 protein is CASSVDPYEQYF. As DNA, the CDR3 is TGTGCCAGCAGCGTAGACCCTTACGAGCAGTACTTC. This chain uses TRBV9 with TRBJ2-7, with D uncertain. This CDR3 spans 12 amino acids. The germline gives CDR1 SGDLS, CDR2 YYNGEE. Deletions cut 0 bases from V and 4 bases from J, with 5 bases between. Using reference TRBV9 and TRBJ2-7 for the parts outside the CDR3, the full variable domain is DSGVTQTPKHLITATGQRVTLRCSPRSGDLSVYWYQQSLDQGLQFLIQYYNGEERAKGNILERFSAQQFPDLHSELNLSSLELGDSALYFCASSVDPYEQYFGPGTRLTVT.

The chain is built from TRBV5-5 and TRBJ1-4; D is perhaps TRBD1 (5 bases). Trimming took off 3 bases at V and 6 bases at J, with 18 bases between the two ends. Germline V CDR1 and CDR2: SGHKS, YYEKEE (reference sequence). This CDR3 comprises 16 residues. The CDR3 reads CASSSPGWSLDEKLFF. The CDR3 region has the DNA TGTGCCAGCAGCTCCCCAGGGTGGAGTCTGGATGAAAAACTGTTTTTT.

The rearrangement joins TRBV6-5 to TRBJ2-5; possibly TRBD1 for D (7 bases). With 2 bases removed from V and 5 bases from J, the gap between germline ends came to 12 bases. CDR1 and CDR2 from the germline V gene are MNHEY and SVGAGI. The CDR3 has 14 amino acids. The CDR3 reads CASSYPRGEETQYF. In nucleotides, the CDR3 is TGTGCCAGCAGTTACCCCAGGGGGGAGGAGACCCAGTACTTC.

This chain uses TRBV5-6 with TRBJ1-5; D is unclear. V lost 1 base to trimming and J lost 4 bases, with 12 bases between them. CDR3 size: 15 residues. The germline V gene encodes CDR1 SGHDT and CDR2 YYEEEE. CDR3 loop: CASSLLRAANQPQHF. CDR3 nucleotides: TGTGCCAGCAGCTTGCTGAGGGCAGCAAATCAGCCCCAGCATTTT. The variable domain in full, with the rest retrieved from reference TRBV5-6 and TRBJ1-5, is DAGVTQSPTHLIKTRGQQVTLRCSPKSGHDTVSWYQQALGQGPQFIFQYYEEEERQRGNFPDRFSGHQFPNYSSELNVNALLLGDSALYLCASSLLRAANQPQHFGDGTRLSIL.

The chain employs TRBV29-1 and TRBJ2-2; 7 nucleotides line up with TRBD2. Germline V gene lookup returns CDR1 SQVTM and CDR2 ANQGSEA. There are 15 residues in the CDR3. With V trimmed by 3 bases and J by 5 bases, 9 bases remained unmatched. The CDR3 DNA reads TGCAGCGTTGATGCGGGAGAGGGGCAAACCGGGGAGCTGTTTTTT. Translation gives CSVDAGEGQTGELFF.

Notes on this clone: This sample also contains other DNA sequences that code for the same CDR3. CDR3 sequence reads: CASSQSTDTQYF. The CDR3 DNA is TGTGCCAGCAGCCAGAGCACAGATACGCAGTATTTT. V and J are TRBV27 and TRBJ2-3; the D is unclear. The CDR3 consists of 12 residues. The germline V gene encodes CDR1 MNHEY and CDR2 SMNVEV (reference sequence). V lost 6 bases to trimming and J lost 0 bases, with 4 bases between them.

J is TRBJ2-7 and V is TRBV7-3; D perhaps matches TRBD2 (6 bases). The V end lost 4 bases, the J end lost 4 bases, and 11 bases lay between the germline ends. The CDR3 length is 13 residues. Germline CDR1 reads SGHTA; CDR2 reads FQGTGA. CDR3 sequence reads: CASSSYSGYEQYF. The CDR3 DNA reads as TGTGCCAGCAGCTCGTATAGCGGTTACGAGCAGTACTTC. Full variable domain (remainder filled in from reference TRBV7-3 and TRBJ2-7): GAGVSQTPSNKVTEKGKYVELRCDPISGHTALYWYRQSLGQGPEFLIYFQGTGAADDSGLPNDRFFAVRPEGSVSTLKIQRTERGDSAVYLCASSSYSGYEQYFGPGTRLTVT.

The chain couples TRBV12-5 to TRBJ2-1, with 13 bases aligning to TRBD2. The CDR3 has 15 residues. V shed 5 bases and J 10 bases; nucleotides not matched to a gene: 8. Germline-derived CDR1 and CDR2 are LGHNT and FRNRAP. In DNA, the CDR3 is TGTGCTAGTGGTCAAGGACTAGCGGGAGAGAGGGAGCAGTTCTTC. Its translation is CASGQGLAGEREQFF. Combining the CDR3 with reference TRBV12-5 and TRBJ2-1 gives the whole variable domain DARVTQTPRHKVTEMGQEVTMRCQPILGHNTVFWYRQTMMQGLELLAYFRNRAPLDDSGMPKDRFSAEMPDATLATLKIQPSEPRDSAVYFCASGQGLAGEREQFFGPGTRLTVL.

The gene calls are TRBV4-1 and TRBJ2-3; D gene unclear. Germline CDR1 and CDR2: MGHRA and YSYEKL. CDR3 length: 12 residues. The V end lost 5 bases, the J end lost 11 bases, and 14 bases lay between the germline ends. In DNA form, the CDR3 reads TGCGCCAGCAGCTCCCCCTCGGTGGTGCAGTATTTT. It encodes CASSSPSVVQYF.

The gene calls are TRBV16 and TRBJ2-7; 7 bases fit TRBD2. CDR1 is KGHSY, CDR2 FQNENV, per germline. CDR3 length: 14 residues. The junction had 3 bases not matched to a gene; V was cut back by 4 bases and J by 0 bases. CDR3 sequence (DNA): TGTGCCAGCAGCCCATCTAGCGGCTCCTACGAGCAGTACTTC. The encoded protein is CASSPSSGSYEQYF.

This sequence joins TRBV29-1 and TRBJ2-7, with a weak D call TRBD1 (5 bases). Germline V gene lookup returns CDR1 SQVTM and CDR2 ANQGSEA. Trimming cost V 0 bases and J 2 bases, with 8 bases left between them. This CDR3 spans 13 amino acids. The CDR3 region has the DNA TGCAGCGTTGAAGAACGGACACCCTACGAGCAGTACTTC. It yields the protein CSVEERTPYEQYF.

The gene calls are TRBV13 and TRBJ2-2, with D possibly matching TRBD1 (5 bases). The CDR3 totals 14 residues. Germline CDR1 is PRHDT and CDR2 is FYEKMQ (reference sequence). V shed 5 bases and J shed 7 bases, with 14 bases lying between them. The CDR3 reads CASSPRVDGGELFF. The CDR3, as DNA: TGTGCCAGCAGCCCCAGGGTGGACGGCGGGGAGCTGTTTTTT.

The CDR3 nucleotides are TGTGCCAGCAGCGTCGACAGGAGCGATGGCTACACCTTC. It codes for CASSVDRSDGYTF. The rearrangement joins TRBV5-6 to TRBJ1-2; D might be TRBD1 (6 bases). Germline CDR1 and CDR2: SGHDT and YYEEEE. The CDR3 contains 13 residues. V lost 4 bases and J lost 6, with 13 bases in between.

As to this clone: Other DNA variants within this sample encode the same CDR3. This rearrangement joins TRBV6-6 to TRBJ1-4; 8 bases line up with TRBD1. The junction had 7 bases not matched to a gene; V was cut back by 5 bases and J by 5 bases. The germline CDR1 and CDR2 sequences are MNHNY and SVGAGI (reference sequence). This CDR3 has 15 residues. CDR3: CASSPSPGGNEKLFF. CDR3 nucleotides: TGTGCCAGCAGTCCGTCTCCAGGGGGCAATGAAAAACTGTTTTTT.

This clone was recorded only once. The V call is TRBV7-2, the J call TRBJ2-2, with 12 bases identical to TRBD1. The germline CDR1 and CDR2 sequences are SGHTA and FQGNSA. The CDR3 spans 16 residues. V dropped 5 bases and J dropped 6; count of bases not matched to a gene: 7. The CDR3 sequence: CASSKRDRGRPGELFF. The CDR3 region has the DNA TGTGCCAGCAGCAAAAGGGACAGGGGGCGCCCCGGGGAGCTGTTTTTT.

The chain has TRBV4-1 and TRBJ2-3; weak D call: TRBD2 (5 bases). The CDR3 consists of 12 residues. V was pared by 3 bases and J by 6 bases, with 7 bases between. Germline V gene sequence: CDR1 MGHRA, CDR2 YSYEKL. CDR3 region: CASSQSGDTQYF. In DNA form, the CDR3 reads TGCGCCAGCAGCCAGTCGGGGGATACGCAGTATTTT.

This clone was observed a single time. The chain couples TRBV15 to TRBJ2-3; D may match TRBD1 or TRBD2 (5 bases each). Germline values: CDR1 LNHNV, CDR2 YYDKDF (reference sequence). This CDR3 spans 15 amino acids. The V and J ends lost 0 bases and 1 base respectively, with 8 bases between them. The CDR3 DNA reads as TGTGCCACCAGCAGAGATCTGGGGGGCACAGATACGCAGTATTTT. This encodes CATSRDLGGTDTQYF.

The rearrangement uses TRBV7-9 and TRBJ1-1, with TRBD1 matching over 7 bases. Trimming cost V 0 bases and J 0 bases; bases outside gene matches: 13. The germline V gene encodes CDR1 SEHNR and CDR2 FQNEAQ (reference sequence). This CDR3 is 19 amino acids long. CDR3: CASSLAIPGTETMNTEAFF. CDR3 DNA sequence: TGTGCCAGCAGCTTAGCGATACCTGGGACAGAGACCATGAACACTGAAGCTTTCTTT.

The chain has TRBV19 and TRBJ2-2; 12 positions agree with TRBD1. V was pared by 5 bases and J by 4 bases, with 11 bases of the junction left unmatched. The CDR3 covers 18 residues. Per the germline V gene, CDR1 is LNHDA and CDR2 is SQIVND (reference sequence). The CDR3 nucleotides are TGTGCCAGTAGTGACCGGGACAGGGGGCTATTAAGCACCGGGGAGCTGTTTTTT. This translates into CASSDRDRGLLSTGELFF.